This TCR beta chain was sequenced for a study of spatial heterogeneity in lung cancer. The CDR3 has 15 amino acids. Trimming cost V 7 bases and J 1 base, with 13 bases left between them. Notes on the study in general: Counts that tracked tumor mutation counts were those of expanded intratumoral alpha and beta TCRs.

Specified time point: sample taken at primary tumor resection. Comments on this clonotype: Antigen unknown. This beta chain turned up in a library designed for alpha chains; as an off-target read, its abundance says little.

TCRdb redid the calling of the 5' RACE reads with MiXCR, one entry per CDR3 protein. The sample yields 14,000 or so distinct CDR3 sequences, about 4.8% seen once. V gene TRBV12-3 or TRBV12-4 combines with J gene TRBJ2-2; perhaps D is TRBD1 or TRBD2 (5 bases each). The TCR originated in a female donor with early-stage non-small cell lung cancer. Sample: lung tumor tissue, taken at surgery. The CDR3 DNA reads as TGTGCCAGCACCACTAGGCAGGGGAACACCGGGGAGCTGTTTTTT. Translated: CASTTRQGNTGELFF.